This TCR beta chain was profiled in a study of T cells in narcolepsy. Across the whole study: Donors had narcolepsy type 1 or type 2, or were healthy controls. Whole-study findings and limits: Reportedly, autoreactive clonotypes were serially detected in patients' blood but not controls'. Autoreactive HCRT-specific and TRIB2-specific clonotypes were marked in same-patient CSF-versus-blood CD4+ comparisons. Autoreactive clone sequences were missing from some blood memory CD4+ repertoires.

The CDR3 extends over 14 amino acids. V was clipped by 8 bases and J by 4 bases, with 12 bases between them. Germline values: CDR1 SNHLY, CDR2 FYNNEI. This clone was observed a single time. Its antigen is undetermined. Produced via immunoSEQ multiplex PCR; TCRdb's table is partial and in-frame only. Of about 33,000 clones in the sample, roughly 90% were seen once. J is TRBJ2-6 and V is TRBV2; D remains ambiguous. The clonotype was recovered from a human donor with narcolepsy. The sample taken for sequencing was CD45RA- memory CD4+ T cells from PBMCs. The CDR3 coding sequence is TGTGCCAGCCTGGGAATCAGCGGGGCCAACGTCCTGACTTTC. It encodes CASLGISGANVLTF.